This TCR beta chain appears in the sequencing data of a study of T cell clonality in common variable immunodeficiency. Study-wide findings and caveats: What drives increased CVID clonality needs T cell subpopulation sequencing.

This clone was found many times. Its specificity is not known. Sequencing ends 3 residues short of the CDR3 end; the germline J gene provides the rest. Libraries were prepared by immunoSEQ multiplex PCR; TCRdb keeps only in-frame clonotypes and omits some of them. The table records 30,000 to 40,000 clones without singletons, the ten largest covering under 3%. CDR1 and CDR2 from the germline V gene are MGHRA and YSYEKL. V gave up 1 base and J gave up 1 base; unmatched junction bases: 2. This CDR3 contains 17 residues. Donors gave roughly 4.5 to 9 ml heparinized peripheral whole blood. The TCR was taken from a person aged 18 to 70 in good health. The sample consisted of peripheral blood mononuclear cells. V and J are TRBV4-1 and TRBJ2-2; 11 nucleotides align to TRBD2. The CDR3 protein is CASSQATSGRNTGELFF. CDR3 DNA (partial): TGCGCCAGCAGCCAAGCAACTAGCGGGAGGAACACCGGGGAG.